This T cell receptor (beta chain) stems from a study of blood T cell repertoires in COVID-19. Cohort allocation depended upon clinical history that participants reported. The CDR3 spans 16 residues. V was clipped by 7 bases and J by 1 base, with 16 bases between them. In germline, CDR1 is MNHEY, CDR2 SMNVEV (reference sequence). Only in-frame clones appear in the TCRdb table, and some are missing; sequencing was by immunoSEQ multiplex PCR. The sample consists of about 310,000 clones, approximately 88% of them appearing once. The sequence was obtained from a man in his 60s who had recovered from COVID-19. This chain connects TRBV27 to TRBJ2-2, with a tentative D call TRBD2 (6 bases). The sample comprised PBMCs or T cells enriched from blood (not recorded which). The CDR3: CASNLGSGLNTGELFF. The CDR3, as DNA: TGTGCCAGCAACCTCGGGAGCGGGCTGAACACCGGGGAGCTGTTTTTT.